This T cell receptor beta chain was identified during a study of follicular helper T cells after annual influenza vaccination. This sample's time point: 2014-2015 season, 7 days after vaccination. Germline loops: CDR1 MDHEN, CDR2 SYDVKM. This CDR3 region has 13 residues. J gave up 8 bases and V 8 bases, and 9 bases lay outside the gene matches. Generated by immunoSEQ multiplex PCR, the TCRdb table keeps only in-frame clones and is missing some. The sample holds 15,000 or so clones; 70% to 85% are singletons and the top ten take about 1.3%. The material sequenced was CXCR5+ CD38- circulating T follicular helper cells from blood, taken 7 days after influenza vaccination. Subset: circulating Tfh, non-naive CD4+CXCR5+PD-1+ (ICOS+CD38+ or ICOS-CD38-). This receptor was obtained from an adult who received the influenza vaccine. V usage is TRBV28 and J usage is TRBJ2-1; 7 positions agree with TRBD2. The CDR3 sequence is CASRPRGSHEQFF. The CDR3 bases are TGTGCCAGCCGTCCCCGCGGGAGCCATGAGCAGTTCTTC.